Following are 21 T cell receptor beta chains from one sample sequenced in a study of T cells in Graves' hyperthyroidism and ophthalmopathy. What was amplified from RNA transcripts were TCR beta CDR3 regions. With the HTBI primer set, the TCR CDR3 went through a first round of RT-PCR. A single record per CDR3 protein comes from TCRdb applying MiXCR to the multiplex PCR reads. Among 250,000 to 350,000 distinct CDR3 sequences listed, 17% were seen once. Sequenced input: blood. The receptors come from a woman aged 60-75 years with Graves' ophthalmopathy.

The J gene is TRBJ2-3, the V gene TRBV7-9; the D gene is possibly TRBD2 (6 bases). V lost 5 bases and J 2 bases, leaving 17 bases between the germline ends. The CDR3 consists of 16 residues. Germline V gives CDR1 SEHNR, CDR2 FQNEAQ (reference sequence). The CDR3: CASSRILAPVTDTQYF. The CDR3 coding sequence is TGTGCCAGCAGCCGAATACTAGCACCAGTCACAGATACGCAGTATTTT.

This clonotype has at least ten counts. The chain combines TRBV18 with TRBJ1-1, with D unresolved. The CDR3 contains 14 residues. Germline CDR1 KGHSH, CDR2 LQKENI. V was pared by 3 bases and J by 11 bases, with 19 bases between. The CDR3 loop reads CASSPDRDLRGAFF. The DNA of the CDR3 is TGTGCCAGCTCACCCGACCGGGATCTGAGAGGGGCTTTCTTT.

The rearrangement uses TRBV24-1 and TRBJ2-3; D is possibly TRBD2 (6 bases). The CDR3 has 13 amino acids. Trimming pared 7 bases from V and 3 bases from J, leaving 10 bases between. Germline CDR1 is KGHDR and CDR2 is SFDVKD. CDR3 amino acids: CATSPGGTDTQYF. The CDR3 region has the DNA TGTGCCACCAGCCCCGGGGGTACAGATACGCAGTATTTT.

The V and J genes are TRBV19 and TRBJ1-6, with D perhaps TRBD1 (5 bases). Germline CDR1 reads LNHDA; CDR2 reads SQIVND (reference sequence). The V end was cut by 5 bases, the J end by 7 bases, with 24 bases between. This CDR3 contains 18 residues. The CDR3 DNA reads TGTGCCAGTAGTTCGGGTCGGACTCCCGGGACCCGAAATTCACCCCTCCACTTT. Translating it yields CASSSGRTPGTRNSPLHF.

This clonotype came up many times. The V and J genes are TRBV4-2 and TRBJ2-7; no firm D call. This CDR3 contains 16 residues. Germline V gene lookup returns CDR1 LGHNA and CDR2 YNFKEQ. V was shortened by 1 base and J by 3 bases, with 16 bases between the two germline ends. CDR3 nucleotide sequence: TGTGCCAGCAGCCAAGTGGTAGGGAACCCCTACTACGAGCAGTACTTC. Protein product: CASSQVVGNPYYEQYF.

This clonotype was seen many times. V gene TRBV6-2 or TRBV6-3 combines with J gene TRBJ1-5, with unresolved D. Germline values: CDR1 MNHEY, CDR2 SVGEGT. The CDR3 runs 15 residues. The germline V and J ends were trimmed by 0 bases and 0 bases, with 6 bases remaining between them. CDR3 sequence: CASSYSGYSNQPQHF. The CDR3 DNA sequence: TGTGCCAGCAGTTACTCCGGATATAGCAATCAGCCCCAGCATTTT.

The chain has TRBV27 and TRBJ2-7, with no clear D. Germline V gives CDR1 MNHEY, CDR2 SMNVEV (reference sequence). The CDR3 runs 13 residues. Trimming stripped 5 bases from V and 12 bases from J, with 20 bases between. The CDR3: CASSPSRYYGRYF. In DNA, the CDR3 is TGTGCCAGCAGTCCTTCGAGATACTACGGGCGGTACTTC.

This clonotype was counted a few times. V is TRBV6-1 and J is TRBJ1-6, with a possible D match to TRBD1 (5 bases). Trimming took off 6 bases at V and 14 bases at J, with 23 bases between the two ends. Germline CDR1 is MNHNS and CDR2 is SASEGT. This CDR3 has 15 residues. The CDR3 sequence: CASSRMTATGVSLHF. In nucleotides, the CDR3 is TGTGCCAGCAGCAGAATGACAGCTACAGGTGTGTCCCTCCACTTT.

This clonotype was detected only a few times. This chain joins TRBV5-1 and TRBJ2-1; no firm D call. Germline V lookup: CDR1 SGHRS, CDR2 YFSETQ. This CDR3 has 17 residues. Trimming cost V 1 base and J 4 bases, with 18 bases left between them. The CDR3 protein is CASSLISWHTTYNEQFF. The CDR3 coding sequence is TGCGCCAGCAGCTTGATATCGTGGCACACCACTTACAATGAGCAGTTCTTC.

This clonotype was seen a handful of times. One base away lies a much larger clone, so this may be a sequencing read error. This CDR3 is missing its conserved last phenylalanine or tryptophan, likely due to a read error. The rearrangement joins TRBV7-8 to TRBJ2-1; TRBD2 agrees at 9 bases. Germline V gene sequence: CDR1 SGHVS, CDR2 FQNEAQ. V lost 3 bases, J lost 2 bases, and 2 bases stayed unmatched. CDR3 length: 15 amino acids. The CDR3 sequence: CASSLGGRAYNEQFL. Here the CDR3 DNA reads TGTGCCAGCAGCTTGGGCGGGAGGGCCTACAATGAGCAGTTCCTC.

This clonotype was seen many times. This chain connects TRBV20-1 to TRBJ2-1, with D tentatively TRBD1 or TRBD2 (5 bases each). Germline V CDR1 and CDR2: DFQATT, SNEGSKA (reference sequence). The CDR3 consists of 14 residues. The V and J ends lost 0 bases and 0 bases respectively, with 6 bases between them. For the CDR3, the DNA is TGCAGTGCTAGAGACGGGACCTCCTACAATGAGCAGTTCTTC. This codes for CSARDGTSYNEQFF.

This clonotype was counted ten times or more. The V and J genes are TRBV7-9 and TRBJ2-7; D is ambiguous. The CDR3 is made up of 13 amino acids. The V gene's germline CDR1 is SEHNR and CDR2 FQNEAQ (reference sequence). V lost 1 base to trimming and J lost 5 bases, with 9 bases between them. The CDR3 region is CASSLVESHEQYF. In DNA form, the CDR3 reads TGTGCCAGCAGCTTAGTAGAATCCCACGAGCAGTACTTC.

The table lists this clonotype with a few counts. CDR3 DNA: TGTGCCAGCAGCTCTAGAGCAGGGGCCCACACCGGGGAGCTGTTTTTT. Its protein is CASSSRAGAHTGELFF. J is TRBJ2-2 and V is TRBV7-2; tentative D call: TRBD1 (6 bases). CDR3 size: 16 residues. Per germline, CDR1 SGHTA and CDR2 FQGNSA. V was cut by 4 bases and J by 3 bases, with 15 bases left in between.

In this sample, this clonotype turned up many times. CDR3 nucleotide sequence: TGTGCCAGCAGCCAGGGGGGAACCACCTACGAGCAGTACTTC. It translates to CASSQGGTTYEQYF. The rearrangement joins TRBV28 to TRBJ2-7, with a weak D call TRBD1 (7 bases). The CDR3 has 14 residues. The V and J ends lost 6 bases and 2 bases respectively, with 14 bases between them. In germline, CDR1 is MDHEN, CDR2 SYDVKM.

V usage is TRBV7-9 and J usage is TRBJ2-7; D is perhaps TRBD2 (6 bases). Germline V lookup: CDR1 SEHNR, CDR2 FQNEAQ (reference sequence). The CDR3 is 13 residues long. V was trimmed by 5 bases and J by 3 bases, leaving 11 bases between them. The CDR3 region is CASSRENYYEQYF. The DNA of the CDR3 is TGTGCCAGCAGCCGGGAGAATTACTACGAGCAGTACTTC.

On this clonotype itself: A clone one base away is much larger, so this may be a read error. The V and J genes are TRBV2 and TRBJ2-7; D gene uncertain. Between the trimmed V and J ends, which lost 11 bases and 2 bases, there was a span of 10 bases. CDR3 length: 11 residues. CDR1 and CDR2 from the germline V gene are SNHLY and FYNNEI. The CDR3 is CAARLTYEQYF. DNA for the CDR3: TGTGCCGCGAGGCTAACCTACGAGCAGTACTTC.

The chain couples TRBV28 to TRBJ2-3, with a tentative D call TRBD2 (6 bases). V lost 8 bases and J lost 5, with 17 bases in between. Germline CDR1 is MDHEN and CDR2 is SYDVKM. The CDR3 sequence is 14 residues long. CDR3 protein: CASETGGEVDTQYF. The CDR3 DNA sequence: TGTGCCAGCGAAACAGGAGGGGAAGTAGATACGCAGTATTTT.

This clonotype occurred a few times. This sequence joins TRBV19 and TRBJ1-6; D ambiguous. V lost 1 base, J lost 6 bases, and 13 bases lay in between. The CDR3 contains 16 residues. CDR1 LNHDA and CDR2 SQIVND come from the germline V gene (reference sequence). In DNA form, the CDR3 reads TGTGCCAGTAGTATAGCGGGAGCCACCAGTAATTCACCCCTCCACTTT. Protein: CASSIAGATSNSPLHF. The full variable domain, its missing parts supplied by reference TRBV19 and TRBJ1-6, is DGGITQSPKYLFRKEGQNVTLSCEQNLNHDAMYWYRQDPGQGLRLIYYSQIVNDFQKGDIAEGYSVSREKKESFPLTVTSAQKNPTAFYLCASSIAGATSNSPLHFGNGTRLTVT.

The table lists this clonotype with many counts. CDR3 nucleotide sequence: TGTGCCACCGAGAGCTCCTATAATTCACCCCTCCACTTT. It is translated as CATESSYNSPLHF. J is TRBJ1-6 and V is TRBV10-3; no firm D call. The V end was cut by 10 bases, the J end by 0 bases, with 7 bases between. The CDR3 contains 13 residues. Germline-derived CDR1 and CDR2 are ENHRY and SYGVKD.

This clonotype was seen repeatedly, ten times or more. The chain combines TRBV6-2 or TRBV6-3 with TRBJ2-7; tentatively, D is TRBD1 or TRBD2 (5 bases each). V dropped 7 bases and J dropped 1 base, with 11 bases sitting between them. This CDR3 spans 13 amino acids. The V gene's germline CDR1 is MNHEY and CDR2 SVGEGT. The CDR3 is CASKRGASYEQYF. The CDR3 DNA reads as TGTGCCAGCAAACGAGGGGCTTCCTACGAGCAGTACTTC.

The rearrangement uses TRBV9 and TRBJ2-2; 7 bases map to TRBD2. The CDR3 contains 13 residues. V lost 7 bases, J lost 2 bases, and 2 bases stayed unmatched. Germline V gene data show CDR1 as SGDLS and CDR2 as YYNGEE. This CDR3 is CASGGDNTGELFF. The DNA of the CDR3 is TGTGCCAGCGGGGGGGACAACACCGGGGAGCTGTTTTTT.